This T cell receptor (beta chain) was observed in a study of OX40 agonist ivuxolimab in advanced cancers. This clone was seen only a few times. The antigen is undetermined. The CDR3 runs to 14 residues. Trimming stripped 3 bases from V and 2 bases from J, with 13 bases between. Germline V gene sequence: CDR1 GTSNPN, CDR2 SVGIG (reference sequence). General study results and limits: The study did not work out the antigen specificity of the expanded peripheral T cells.

Sequencing used immunoSEQ multiplex PCR; TCRdb keeps in-frame clones, though not all of them. The sample consists of around 100,000 clones, roughly nine tenths of them appearing once. The sequence came from an adult with an advanced solid tumor such as melanoma, head and neck, liver or kidney cancer. V is TRBV30 and J is TRBJ1-2; D ambiguous. Sequenced material: CD4+ or CD8+ T cells sorted from blood, taken in a trial of the OX40 agonist ivuxolimab. The CDR3 coding sequence is TGTGCCTGGAGCCCTAGTCTCCTCAACTATGGCTACACCTTC. It is translated as CAWSPSLLNYGYTF.